The 14 T cell receptor beta chains listed next were all sequenced from one sample in a study of blood T cell repertoires in COVID-19. TCRdb's table, derived via immunoSEQ multiplex PCR, lists solely in-frame clones and lacks some. The table lists tens of thousands of clones, roughly nine tenths of them singletons. The sequenced sample was peripheral blood. The receptors originated from a woman in her fifties or sixties with active COVID-19.

The chain links TRBV18 to TRBJ1-2, with D possibly matching TRBD1 (6 bases). V was cut by 0 bases and J by 7 bases, with 9 bases left in between. Germline V gene data show CDR1 as KGHSH and CDR2 as LQKENI. The CDR3 length is 13 residues. CDR3 DNA sequence: TGTGCCAGCTCACCACCGGTGGGGGCTGGCTACACCTTC. Translation: CASSPPVGAGYTF.

The chain carries TRBV19 and TRBJ1-5; a possible D gene is TRBD1 (6 bases). V lost 3 bases to trimming and J lost 9 bases, with 15 bases between them. The CDR3 is 14 residues long. In germline, CDR1 is LNHDA, CDR2 SQIVND (reference sequence). Written as DNA, the CDR3 is TGTGCCAGTAGTATTACAGGGCCCGCGGGGCCCCAGCATTTT. Protein: CASSITGPAGPQHF.

The CDR3 is CAWIPNPLLTTGRIYEQYF. The CDR3 coding sequence is TGTGCCTGGATCCCCAACCCCTTGTTGACGACAGGGAGGATCTACGAGCAGTACTTC. The chain carries TRBV30 and TRBJ2-7; TRBD1 might be the D (7 bases). Trimming cost V 4 bases and J 3 bases, with 31 bases left between them. CDR1 is GTSNPN, CDR2 SVGIG, per germline (reference sequence). This CDR3 contains 19 residues.

This rearrangement joins TRBV4-1 to TRBJ1-4, with no clear D. The CDR3 has 16 residues. The germline V and J ends were trimmed by 3 bases and 4 bases, with 15 bases remaining between them. Per germline, CDR1 MGHRA and CDR2 YSYEKL. CDR3 DNA sequence: TGCGCCAGCAGCCACATACTAGGGATGAATAATGAAAAACTGTTTTTT. It encodes CASSHILGMNNEKLFF.

The chain combines TRBV19 with TRBJ2-4, with D perhaps matching TRBD2 (5 bases). The CDR3 extends over 16 amino acids. Germline V gives CDR1 LNHDA, CDR2 SQIVND (reference sequence). The V gene lost 3 bases and the J gene lost 0 bases, with 12 bases spanning the gap. CDR3 protein: CASSIVAGLAKNIQYF. The DNA for the CDR3 is TGTGCCAGTAGTATTGTTGCAGGACTAGCCAAAAACATTCAGTACTTC.

This clone has just a few counts. The V call is TRBV4-1, the J call TRBJ1-5; no definite D call. Germline CDR1 and CDR2: MGHRA and YSYEKL. V was cut by 1 base and J by 0 bases, with 7 bases left in between. The CDR3 has 15 amino acids. The CDR3 sequence: CASSQVRDSNQPQHF. The CDR3 DNA reads as TGCGCCAGCAGCCAAGTACGGGATAGCAATCAGCCCCAGCATTTT.

The CDR3 DNA reads as TGTGCCAGCCTTCAAATGGGCGACCCTAGCAATCAGCCCCAGCATTTT. Translating gives CASLQMGDPSNQPQHF. This sequence joins TRBV6-6 and TRBJ1-5; D is undetermined. The CDR3 has 16 amino acids. Trimming took off 8 bases at V and 0 bases at J, with 17 bases between the two ends. CDR1 is MNHNY, CDR2 SVGAGI, per germline (reference sequence).

The genes are TRBV6-4 and TRBJ1-1, with TRBD1 matching 7 bases. Germline V lookup: CDR1 MRHNA, CDR2 SNTAGT. The CDR3 has 17 amino acids. J gave up 1 base and V 0 bases, and 8 bases lay outside the gene matches. CDR3 nucleotides: TGTGCCAGCAGTGACTCTTTCAGGGGGAAAGAGAACACTGAAGCTTTCTTT. Translating gives CASSDSFRGKENTEAFF.

Only a few counts were recorded for this clone. This chain uses TRBV2 with TRBJ1-2; D might be TRBD1 (5 bases). Trimming left V 2 bases short and J 2 bases short, with 6 bases between. There are 13 residues in the CDR3. In germline, CDR1 is SNHLY, CDR2 FYNNEI. DNA of the CDR3: TGTGCCAGCAGTGAACAGGGAAACTATGGCTACACCTTC. Translating it yields CASSEQGNYGYTF.

V and J are TRBV18 and TRBJ2-3; D perhaps matches TRBD1 (6 bases). V lost 5 bases and J lost 4, with 13 bases in between. The germline V gene has CDR1 KGHSH and CDR2 LQKENI. CDR3 length: 14 amino acids. CDR3 coding DNA: TGTGCCAGCTCAGAACCAGGGGATCCAGATACGCAGTATTTT. Amino acid sequence: CASSEPGDPDTQYF.

J is TRBJ2-1 and V is TRBV5-1, with 7 positions matching TRBD1. Germline V CDR1 and CDR2: SGHRS, YFSETQ. The CDR3 runs to 13 residues. V lost 4 bases and J lost 10; bases outside the gene matches: 8. CDR3 amino acids: CASSPDRVGEQFF. The CDR3 coding sequence is TGCGCCAGCAGCCCAGACAGGGTTGGGGAGCAGTTCTTC.

The chain employs TRBV6-5 and TRBJ2-1, with 11 bases identical to TRBD2. With V trimmed by 4 bases and J by 7 bases, 6 bases remained unmatched. Germline V gives CDR1 MNHEY, CDR2 SVGAGI. The CDR3 is made up of 15 amino acids. The CDR3 here is CASSFLAGGGNEQFF. In nucleotides, the CDR3 is TGTGCCAGCAGTTTCCTAGCGGGAGGCGGGAATGAGCAGTTCTTC.

This clone was picked up one time. This chain links TRBV7-6 with TRBJ2-7, with 10 bases fitting TRBD1. Germline values: CDR1 SGHVS, CDR2 FNYEAQ. V trimming: 3 bases; J trimming: 0 bases; junction bases outside the gene matches: 8. The CDR3 runs to 17 residues. The CDR3 is CASSFTDRTGGSYEQYF. The CDR3 DNA reads as TGTGCCAGCAGCTTCACCGACAGGACAGGGGGCTCCTACGAGCAGTACTTC. The full variable domain, with the rest looked up from reference TRBV7-6 and TRBJ2-7, is GAGVSQSPRYKVTKRGQDVALRCDPISGHVSLYWYRQALGQGPEFLTYFNYEAQQDKSGLPNDRFSAERPEGSISTLTIQRTEQRDSAMYRCASSFTDRTGGSYEQYFGPGTRLTVT.

This clone was recorded only once. The chain joins TRBV4-1 to TRBJ2-7; 9 bases align to TRBD1. Germline V gene lookup returns CDR1 MGHRA and CDR2 YSYEKL. The CDR3 length is 15 residues. V lost 3 bases, J lost 3 bases, and 6 bases stayed unmatched. CDR3 protein: CASSQIPGQGYEQYF. The CDR3 nucleotides read TGCGCCAGCAGCCAGATCCCGGGACAGGGCTACGAGCAGTACTTC.